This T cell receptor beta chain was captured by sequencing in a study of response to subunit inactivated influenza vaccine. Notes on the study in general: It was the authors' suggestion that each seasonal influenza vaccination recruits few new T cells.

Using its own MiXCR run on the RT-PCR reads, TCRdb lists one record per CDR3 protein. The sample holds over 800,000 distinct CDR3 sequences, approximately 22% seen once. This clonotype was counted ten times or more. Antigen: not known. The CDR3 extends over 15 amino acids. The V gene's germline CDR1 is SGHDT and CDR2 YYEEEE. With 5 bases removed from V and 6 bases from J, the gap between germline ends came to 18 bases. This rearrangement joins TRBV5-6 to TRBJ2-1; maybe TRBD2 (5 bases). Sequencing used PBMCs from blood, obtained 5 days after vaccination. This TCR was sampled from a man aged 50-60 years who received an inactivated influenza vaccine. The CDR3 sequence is CASSRNEGEINEQFF. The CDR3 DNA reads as TGTGCCAGCAGTAGGAACGAGGGAGAGATCAATGAGCAGTTCTTC. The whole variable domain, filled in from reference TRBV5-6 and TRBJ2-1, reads DAGVTQSPTHLIKTRGQQVTLRCSPKSGHDTVSWYQQALGQGPQFIFQYYEEEERQRGNFPDRFSGHQFPNYSSELNVNALLLGDSALYLCASSRNEGEINEQFFGPGTRLTVL.